Listed here is a single T cell receptor beta chain. The method was immunoSEQ multiplex PCR; TCRdb's version includes in-frame clones alone and lacks a portion of them. Of more than 100,000 clones listed, 84% are singletons. The sample is drawn from a study of blood T cell repertoires in COVID-19. The wider study: Collection of acute and convalescent COVID-19 samples took place in the United States, Italy and Spain.

V dropped 2 bases and J dropped 6 bases, with 5 bases sitting between them. This CDR3 spans 12 amino acids. Germline loops: CDR1 LNHDA, CDR2 SQIVND (reference sequence). V is TRBV19 and J is TRBJ2-1; D is unclear. Sequenced: peripheral blood. This clonotype originated in a man aged 55 to 70 with acute or convalescent COVID-19. The CDR3 region has the DNA TGTGCCAGTAGTATAAAGCTCAATGAGCAGTTCTTC. This encodes CASSIKLNEQFF.